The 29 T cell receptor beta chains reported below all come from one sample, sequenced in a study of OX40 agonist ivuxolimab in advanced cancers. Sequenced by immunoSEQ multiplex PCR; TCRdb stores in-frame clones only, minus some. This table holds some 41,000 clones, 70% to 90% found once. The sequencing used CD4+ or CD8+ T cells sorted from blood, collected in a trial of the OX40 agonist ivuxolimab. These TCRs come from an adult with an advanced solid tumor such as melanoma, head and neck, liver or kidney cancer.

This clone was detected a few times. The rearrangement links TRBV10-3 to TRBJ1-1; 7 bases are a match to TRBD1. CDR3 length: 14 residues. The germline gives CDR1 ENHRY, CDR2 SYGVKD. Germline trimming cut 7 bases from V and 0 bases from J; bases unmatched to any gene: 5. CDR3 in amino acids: CAINPGQLNTEAFF. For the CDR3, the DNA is TGTGCCATCAATCCGGGACAGTTGAACACTGAAGCTTTCTTT.

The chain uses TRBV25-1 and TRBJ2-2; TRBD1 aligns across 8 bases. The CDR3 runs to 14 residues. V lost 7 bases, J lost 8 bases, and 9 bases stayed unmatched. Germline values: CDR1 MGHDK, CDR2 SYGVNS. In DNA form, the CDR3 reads TGTGCCAGCACCGAGGACAGGGCCTATGGGGAGCTGTTTTTT. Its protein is CASTEDRAYGELFF.

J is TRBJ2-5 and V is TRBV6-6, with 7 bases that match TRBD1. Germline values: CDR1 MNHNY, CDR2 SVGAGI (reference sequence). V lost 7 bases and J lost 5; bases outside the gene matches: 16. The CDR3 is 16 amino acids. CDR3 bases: TGTGCCAGCACCTCCCCGCCGGGACAGTTAGGGGAGACCCAGTACTTC. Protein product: CASTSPPGQLGETQYF.

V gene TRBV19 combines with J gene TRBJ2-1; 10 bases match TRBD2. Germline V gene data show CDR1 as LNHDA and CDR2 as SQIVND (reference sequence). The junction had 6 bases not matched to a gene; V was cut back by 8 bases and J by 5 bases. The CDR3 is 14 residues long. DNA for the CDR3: TGTGCCAGTGAGGCACTAGCGGGAAACAATGAGCAGTTCTTC. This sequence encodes CASEALAGNNEQFF.

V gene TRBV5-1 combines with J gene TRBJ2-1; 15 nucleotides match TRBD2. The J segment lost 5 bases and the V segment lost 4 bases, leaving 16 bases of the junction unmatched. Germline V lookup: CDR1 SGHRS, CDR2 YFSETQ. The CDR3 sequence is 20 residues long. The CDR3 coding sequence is TGCGCCAGCAGCCTCTCGCCGGGACTAGCGGGAGGAGTTCTGCACAATGAGCAGTTCTTC. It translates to CASSLSPGLAGGVLHNEQFF.

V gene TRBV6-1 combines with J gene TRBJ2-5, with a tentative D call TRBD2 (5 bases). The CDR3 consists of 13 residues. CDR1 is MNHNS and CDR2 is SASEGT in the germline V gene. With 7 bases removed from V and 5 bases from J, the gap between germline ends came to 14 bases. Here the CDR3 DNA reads TGTGCCAGCATTAAGCCGGGGTCGGAGACCCAGTACTTC. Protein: CASIKPGSETQYF.

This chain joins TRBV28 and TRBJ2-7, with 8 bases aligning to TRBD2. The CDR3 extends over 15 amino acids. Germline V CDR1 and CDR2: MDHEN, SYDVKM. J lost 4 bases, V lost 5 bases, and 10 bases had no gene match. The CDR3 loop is CASSETGTRVYEQYF. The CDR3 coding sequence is TGTGCCAGCAGTGAGACCGGGACTAGAGTGTACGAGCAGTACTTC.

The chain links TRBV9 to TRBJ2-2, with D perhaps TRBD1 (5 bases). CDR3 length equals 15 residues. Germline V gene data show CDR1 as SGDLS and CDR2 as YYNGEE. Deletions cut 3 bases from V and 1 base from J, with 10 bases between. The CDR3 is CASSDPTGNTGELFF. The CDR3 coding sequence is TGTGCCAGCAGCGATCCCACAGGGAACACCGGGGAGCTGTTTTTT.

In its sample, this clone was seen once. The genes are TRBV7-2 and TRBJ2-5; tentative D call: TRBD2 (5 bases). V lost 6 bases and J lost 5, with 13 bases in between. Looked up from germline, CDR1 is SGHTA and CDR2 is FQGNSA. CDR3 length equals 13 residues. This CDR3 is CASRSGVGETQYF. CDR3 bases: TGTGCCAGCAGGTCCGGGGTCGGGGAGACCCAGTACTTC.

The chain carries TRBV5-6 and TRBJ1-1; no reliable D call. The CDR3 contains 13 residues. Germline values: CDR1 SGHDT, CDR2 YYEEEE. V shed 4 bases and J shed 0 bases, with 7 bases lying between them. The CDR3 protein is CASSLPMNTEAFF. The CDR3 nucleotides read TGTGCCAGCAGCCTACCGATGAACACTGAAGCTTTCTTT.

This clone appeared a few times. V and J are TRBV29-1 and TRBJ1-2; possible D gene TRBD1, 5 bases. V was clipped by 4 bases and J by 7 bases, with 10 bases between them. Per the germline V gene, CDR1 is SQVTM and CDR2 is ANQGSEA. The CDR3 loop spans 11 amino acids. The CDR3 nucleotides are TGCAGCGTTGTCGGGGGGTTTGGCTACACCTTC. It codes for CSVVGGFGYTF.

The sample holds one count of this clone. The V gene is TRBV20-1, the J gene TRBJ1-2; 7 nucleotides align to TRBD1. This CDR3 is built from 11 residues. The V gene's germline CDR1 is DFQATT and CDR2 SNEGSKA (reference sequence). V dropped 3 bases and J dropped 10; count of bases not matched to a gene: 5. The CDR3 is CSAREGGLYTF. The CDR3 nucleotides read TGCAGTGCTAGGGAAGGGGGCCTCTACACCTTC.

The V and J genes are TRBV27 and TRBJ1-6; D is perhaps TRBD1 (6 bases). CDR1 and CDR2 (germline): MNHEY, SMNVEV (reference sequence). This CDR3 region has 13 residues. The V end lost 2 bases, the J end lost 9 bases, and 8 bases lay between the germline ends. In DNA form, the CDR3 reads TGTGCCAGCAGTTTACAGGGGAGTTCACCCCTCCACTTT. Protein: CASSLQGSSPLHF.

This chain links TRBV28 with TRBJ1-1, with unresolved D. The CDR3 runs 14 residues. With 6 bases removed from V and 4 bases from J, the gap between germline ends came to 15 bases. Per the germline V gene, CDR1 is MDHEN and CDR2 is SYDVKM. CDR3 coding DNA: TGTGCCAGCAGCTCTCCCGCCGGAACCACTGAAGCTTTCTTT. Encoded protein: CASSSPAGTTEAFF.

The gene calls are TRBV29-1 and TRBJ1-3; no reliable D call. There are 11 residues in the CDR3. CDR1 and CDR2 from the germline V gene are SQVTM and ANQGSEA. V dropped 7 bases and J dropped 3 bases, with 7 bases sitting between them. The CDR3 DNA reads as TGCAGCGCTGATAGTGGAAACACCATATATTTT. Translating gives CSADSGNTIYF.

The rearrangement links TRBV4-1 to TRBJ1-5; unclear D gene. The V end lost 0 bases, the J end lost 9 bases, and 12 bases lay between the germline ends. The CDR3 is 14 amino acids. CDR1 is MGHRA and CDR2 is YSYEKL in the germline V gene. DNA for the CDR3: TGCGCCAGCAGCCAAGACCAGGACCTCGGGCCCCAGCATTTT. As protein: CASSQDQDLGPQHF.

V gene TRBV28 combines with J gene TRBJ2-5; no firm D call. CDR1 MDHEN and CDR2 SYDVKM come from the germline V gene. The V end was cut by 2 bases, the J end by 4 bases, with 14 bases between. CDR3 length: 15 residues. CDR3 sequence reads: CASSLGKSPGETQYF. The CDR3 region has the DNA TGTGCCAGCAGTTTAGGTAAAAGCCCCGGAGAGACCCAGTACTTC.

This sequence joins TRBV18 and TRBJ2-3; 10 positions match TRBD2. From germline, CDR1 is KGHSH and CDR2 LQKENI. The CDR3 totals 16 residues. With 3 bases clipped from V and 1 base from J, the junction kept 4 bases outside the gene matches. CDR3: CASSPLTSGGTDTQYF. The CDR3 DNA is TGTGCCAGCTCACCCCTTACTAGCGGGGGCACAGATACGCAGTATTTT. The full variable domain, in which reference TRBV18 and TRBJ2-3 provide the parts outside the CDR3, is NAGVMQNPRHLVRRRGQEARLRCSPMKGHSHVYWYRQLPEEGLKFMVYLQKENIIDESGMPKERFSAEFPKEGPSILRIQQVVRGDSAAYFCASSPLTSGGTDTQYFGPGTRLTVL.

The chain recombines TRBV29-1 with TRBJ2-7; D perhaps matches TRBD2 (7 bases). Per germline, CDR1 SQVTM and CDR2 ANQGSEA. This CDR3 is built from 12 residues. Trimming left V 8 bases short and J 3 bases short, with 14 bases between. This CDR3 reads CSIRGGSYEQYF. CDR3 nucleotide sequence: TGCAGCATTAGGGGGGGGAGCTACGAGCAGTACTTC.

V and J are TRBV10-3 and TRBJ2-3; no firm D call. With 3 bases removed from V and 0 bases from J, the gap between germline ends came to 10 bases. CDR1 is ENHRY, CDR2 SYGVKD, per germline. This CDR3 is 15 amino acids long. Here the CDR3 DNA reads TGTGCCATCAGTGATCGTCGGCCTAGCACAGATACGCAGTATTTT. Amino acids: CAISDRRPSTDTQYF.

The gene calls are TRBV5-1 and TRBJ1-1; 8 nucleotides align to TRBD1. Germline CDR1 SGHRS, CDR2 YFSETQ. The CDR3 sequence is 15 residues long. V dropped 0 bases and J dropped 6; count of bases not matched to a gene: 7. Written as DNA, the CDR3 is TGCGCCAGCAGCTTGGGCGGGACAGGATTGCCTGAAGCTTTCTTT. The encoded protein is CASSLGGTGLPEAFF.

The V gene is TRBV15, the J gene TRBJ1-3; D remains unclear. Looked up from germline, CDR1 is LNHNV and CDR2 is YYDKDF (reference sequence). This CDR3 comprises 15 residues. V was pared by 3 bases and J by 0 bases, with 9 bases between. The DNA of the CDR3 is TGTGCCACCAGCAGTCAGCGCTTCTCTGGAAACACCATATATTTT. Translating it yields CATSSQRFSGNTIYF.

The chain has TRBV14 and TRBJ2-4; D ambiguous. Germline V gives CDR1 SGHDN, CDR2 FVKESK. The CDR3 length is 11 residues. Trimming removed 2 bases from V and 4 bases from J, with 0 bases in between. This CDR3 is CASSQKNIQYF. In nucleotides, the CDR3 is TGTGCCAGCAGCCAAAAAAACATTCAGTACTTC.

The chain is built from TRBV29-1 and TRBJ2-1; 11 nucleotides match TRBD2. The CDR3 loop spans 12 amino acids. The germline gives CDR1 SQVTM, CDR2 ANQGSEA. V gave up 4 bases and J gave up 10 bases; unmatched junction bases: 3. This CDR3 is CSVAGTSGEQFF. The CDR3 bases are TGCAGCGTTGCGGGGACTAGCGGCGAGCAGTTCTTC.

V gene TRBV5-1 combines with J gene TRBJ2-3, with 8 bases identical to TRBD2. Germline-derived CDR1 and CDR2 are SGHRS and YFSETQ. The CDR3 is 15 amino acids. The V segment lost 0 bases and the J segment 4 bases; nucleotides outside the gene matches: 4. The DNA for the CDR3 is TGCGCCAGCAGCTTGGGCGGGAGGACCGCAGATACGCAGTATTTT. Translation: CASSLGGRTADTQYF.

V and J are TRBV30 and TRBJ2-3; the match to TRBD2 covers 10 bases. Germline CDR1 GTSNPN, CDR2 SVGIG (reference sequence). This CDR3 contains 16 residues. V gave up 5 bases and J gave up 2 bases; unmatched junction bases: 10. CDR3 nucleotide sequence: TGTGCCTGGTGCCTAGTACTAGCGGGGTACACAGATACGCAGTATTTT. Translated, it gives CAWCLVLAGYTDTQYF.

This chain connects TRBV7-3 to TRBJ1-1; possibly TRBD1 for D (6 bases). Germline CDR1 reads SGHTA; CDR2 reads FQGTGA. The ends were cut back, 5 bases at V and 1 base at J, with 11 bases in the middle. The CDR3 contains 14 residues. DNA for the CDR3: TGTGCCAGCAGCACGGGGGCAGGGAACACTGAAGCTTTCTTT. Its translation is CASSTGAGNTEAFF.

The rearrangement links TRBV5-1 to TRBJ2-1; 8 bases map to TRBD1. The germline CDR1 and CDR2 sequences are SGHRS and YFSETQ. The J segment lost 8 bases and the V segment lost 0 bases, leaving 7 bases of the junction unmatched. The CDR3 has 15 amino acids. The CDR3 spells CASSLAGGGYDEQFF. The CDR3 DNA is TGCGCCAGCAGCTTGGCAGGGGGCGGGTACGATGAGCAGTTCTTC.

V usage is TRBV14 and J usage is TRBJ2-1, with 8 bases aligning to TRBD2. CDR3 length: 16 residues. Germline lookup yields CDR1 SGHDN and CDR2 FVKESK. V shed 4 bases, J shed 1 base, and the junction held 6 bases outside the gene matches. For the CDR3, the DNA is TGTGCCAGCAGCCCTCTTCGGGGGGGGTCCTACAATGAGCAGTTCTTC. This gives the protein CASSPLRGGSYNEQFF.